This TCR beta chain was sequenced in a study of T cell responses to AZD1222 COVID-19 vaccine. Study-level results: Variant regions that are unmutated are reportedly the target of nearly half of spike-specific TCRs. Repertoire sampling happened only post peak T cell response.

Per germline, CDR1 KGHDR and CDR2 SFDVKD. The CDR3 is 15 residues long. V was cut by 6 bases and J by 0 bases, with 14 bases left in between. Points on this clone: Its antigen remains unknown.

Profiling relied on immunoSEQ multiplex PCR, and the TCRdb table lists in-frame clones only, not all of them. The data hold just under 100,000 clones, with 88% observed a single time. The sample consisted of peripheral blood, taken on day 0 of AZD1222 vaccination. The source of this sequence is an adult in good health. This chain joins TRBV24-1 and TRBJ2-7; D may be TRBD2 (5 bases). The CDR3 DNA is TGTGCCACCAGTTCGTCAGGCCGGGGCTCCTACGAGCAGTACTTC. Protein product: CATSSSGRGSYEQYF.